This paragraph covers one T cell receptor (beta chain) sequence. The target antigen is unknown. The source of the sample is a study of cytomegalovirus exposure and HLA in healthy donors. Amplification used 60 Vbeta primers and 13 Jbeta primers. The assay was immunoSEQ multiplex PCR, and TCRdb's table has in-frame clones only and misses some. This sample carries over 150,000 clones, around 79% of them seen once, and the ten largest clones take around 3%. General study results and limits: An Asian-associated ancestry cluster reportedly showed fewer N-insertions than the approximately 650-donor mean in a later analysis.

V dropped 7 bases and J dropped 0 bases, with 10 bases sitting between them. CDR1 SNHLY and CDR2 FYNNEI come from the germline V gene. This CDR3 has 14 residues. V is TRBV2 and J is TRBJ1-5; weak D call: TRBD1 (6 bases). Sequenced: PBMCs. This TCR derives from a middle-aged woman in good health and CMV-seropositive. DNA of the CDR3: TGTGCCAGCAAGGACAGCGATAGCAATCAGCCCCAGCATTTT. Protein product: CASKDSDSNQPQHF.